What follows is one TCR beta chain and its context. What it binds is unknown. These data belong to a study of cytomegalovirus exposure and HLA in healthy donors. Study background: Genotyping showed 81% of a few hundred donors falling in the Caucasian-associated ancestry cluster.

CDR3 length: 17 amino acids. CDR1 and CDR2 from the germline V gene are MGHRA and YSYEKL. With V trimmed by 1 base and J by 5 bases, 4 bases remained unmatched. PCR used 60 Vbeta primers and 13 Jbeta primers. Method: immunoSEQ multiplex PCR; TCRdb's copy keeps in-frame clones and lacks some. The sample has around 220,000 clones, roughly 80% seen once. General observations from the study: Researchers reported in a later analysis that a missense DCLRE1C variant was tied to TCR beta V- and J-gene trimming.

This TCR was recovered from a man in his forties or fifties in good health and CMV-seronegative. The V and J genes are TRBV4-1 and TRBJ2-5; 16 bases are a match to TRBD2. The sequenced sample was PBMCs. The CDR3 region has the DNA TGCGCCAGCAGCCAAGGGGGACTAGCGGGGGGGCCTGAGACCCAGTACTTC. It encodes CASSQGGLAGGPETQYF.